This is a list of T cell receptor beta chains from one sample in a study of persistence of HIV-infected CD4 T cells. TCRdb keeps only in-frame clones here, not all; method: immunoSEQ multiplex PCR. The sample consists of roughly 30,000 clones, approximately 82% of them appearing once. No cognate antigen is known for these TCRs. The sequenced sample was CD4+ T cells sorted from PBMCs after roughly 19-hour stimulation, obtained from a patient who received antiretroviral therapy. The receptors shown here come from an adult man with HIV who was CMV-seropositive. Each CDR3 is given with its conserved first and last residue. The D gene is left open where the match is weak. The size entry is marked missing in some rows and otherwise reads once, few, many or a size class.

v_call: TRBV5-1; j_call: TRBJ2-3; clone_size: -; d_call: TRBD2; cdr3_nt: TGCGCCAGCAGCTTGGAAGCGCGGGGGGGCGGAACAGATACGCAGTATTTT; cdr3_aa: CASSLEARGGGTDTQYF
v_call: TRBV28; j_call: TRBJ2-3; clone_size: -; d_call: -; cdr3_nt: TGTGCCAGCAGTGGGGACACAAGGGCAGATACGCAGTATTTT; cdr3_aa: CASSGDTRADTQYF
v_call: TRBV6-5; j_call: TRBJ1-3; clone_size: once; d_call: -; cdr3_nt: TGTGCCGTGATTCCCACCCAGGGCTCTGGAAACACCATATATTTT; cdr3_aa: CAVIPTQGSGNTIYF
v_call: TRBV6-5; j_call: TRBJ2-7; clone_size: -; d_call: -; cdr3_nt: TGTGCCAGCAGCAACGGAGATAACTACGAGCAGTACTTC; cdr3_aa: CASSNGDNYEQYF
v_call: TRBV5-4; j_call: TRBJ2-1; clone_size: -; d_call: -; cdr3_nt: TGTGCCAGCAGCTTGGAAGACCGCGGTGAGCAGTTCTTC; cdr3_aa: CASSLEDRGEQFF
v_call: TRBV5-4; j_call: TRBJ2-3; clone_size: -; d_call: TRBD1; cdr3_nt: TGTGCCAGCAGCTTGAGGGACAGGGTGGGCACAGATACGCAGTATTTT; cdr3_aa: CASSLRDRVGTDTQYF
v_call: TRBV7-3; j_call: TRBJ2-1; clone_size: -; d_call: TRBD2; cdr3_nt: TGTGCCAGCAGCTTACGGCTAGCGGCGAGCTACAATGAGCAGTTCTTC; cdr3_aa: CASSLRLAASYNEQFF
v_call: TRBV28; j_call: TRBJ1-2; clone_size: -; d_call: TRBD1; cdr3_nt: TGTGCCAGCACCCGGACAGGCTATGGCTACACCTTC; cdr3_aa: CASTRTGYGYTF
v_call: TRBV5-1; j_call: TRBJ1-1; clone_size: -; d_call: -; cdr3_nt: TGCGCCAGCAGCTCCGGGACGGACTACACTGAAGCTTTCTTT; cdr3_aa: CASSSGTDYTEAFF
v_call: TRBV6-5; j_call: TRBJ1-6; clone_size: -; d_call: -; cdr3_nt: TGTGCCAGCTGCTGGGGGTACTATAATTCACCCCTCCACTTT; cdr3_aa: CASCWGYYNSPLHF
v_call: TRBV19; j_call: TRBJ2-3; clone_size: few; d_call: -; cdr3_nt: TGTGCCAGTAGTTTGGGACTTCCAGATACGCAGTATTTT; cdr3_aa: CASSLGLPDTQYF
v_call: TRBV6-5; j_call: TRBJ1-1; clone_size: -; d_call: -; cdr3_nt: TGTGCCAGCATGAGGTCGGGCACTGAAGCTTTCTTT; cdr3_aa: CASMRSGTEAFF
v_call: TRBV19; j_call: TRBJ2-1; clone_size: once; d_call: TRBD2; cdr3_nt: TGTGCCAGTAGTATAGGTGGTAGCGGGGGGGGTGAGCAGTTCTTC; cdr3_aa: CASSIGGSGGGEQFF
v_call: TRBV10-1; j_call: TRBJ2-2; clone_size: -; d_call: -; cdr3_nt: TGCGCCAGCAGTGACCCCGGACATCCGAACACCGGGGAGCTGTTTTTT; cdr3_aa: CASSDPGHPNTGELFF
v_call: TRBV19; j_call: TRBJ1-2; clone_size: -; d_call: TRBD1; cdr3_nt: TGTGCCAGTAGGAGGGACAGAGACTATGGCTACACCTTC; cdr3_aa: CASRRDRDYGYTF
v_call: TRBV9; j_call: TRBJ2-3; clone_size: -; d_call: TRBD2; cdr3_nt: TGTGCCAGCAGCGCTACTAGCGGGGTGCAAGGTACGCAGTATTTT; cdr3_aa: CASSATSGVQGTQYF
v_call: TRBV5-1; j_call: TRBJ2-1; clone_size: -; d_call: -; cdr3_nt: TGCGCCAGCAGCTTGCGACCTTCTCGCCGCCCCTTGGATGAGCAGTTCTTC; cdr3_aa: CASSLRPSRRPLDEQFF
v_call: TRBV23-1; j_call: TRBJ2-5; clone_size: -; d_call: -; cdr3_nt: TGCGCCAGCAACAGGTCCCAAGAGACCCAGTACTTC; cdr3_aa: CASNRSQETQYF
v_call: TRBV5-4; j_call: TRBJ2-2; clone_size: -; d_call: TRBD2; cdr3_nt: TGTGCCAGCAGGGGGAGAACTAGCGCCGCGAACACCGGGGAGCTGTTTTTT; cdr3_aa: CASRGRTSAANTGELFF
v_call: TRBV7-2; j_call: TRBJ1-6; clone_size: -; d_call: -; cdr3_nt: TGTGCCAGCAGCCCCCGGCAAGCAATTTATAATTCACCCCTCCACTTT; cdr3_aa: CASSPRQAIYNSPLHF
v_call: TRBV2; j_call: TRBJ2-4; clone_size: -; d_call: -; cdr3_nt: TGTGCCAGCCGGGAAAGCGGACAAGACATTCAGTACTTC; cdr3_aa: CASRESGQDIQYF
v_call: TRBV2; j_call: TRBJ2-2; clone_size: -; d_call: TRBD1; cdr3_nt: TGTGCCAGCAGGGGACAGGGGAGGAACACCGGGGAGCTGTTTTTT; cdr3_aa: CASRGQGRNTGELFF
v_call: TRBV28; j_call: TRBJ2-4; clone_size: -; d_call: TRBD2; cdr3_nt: TGTGCCAGCGGCGCGGGGGGGGCCAAAAACATTCAGTACTTC; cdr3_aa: CASGAGGAKNIQYF
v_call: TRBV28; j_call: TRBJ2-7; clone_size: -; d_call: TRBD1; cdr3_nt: TGTGCCAGCAGGTCGACAGGGGACAGCTCCTACGAGCAGTACTTC; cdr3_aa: CASRSTGDSSYEQYF
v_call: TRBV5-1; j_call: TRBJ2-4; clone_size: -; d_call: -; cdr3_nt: TGCGCCAGCAGCTTTTCCCAGGGGAATGGGAACATTCAGTACTTC; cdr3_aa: CASSFSQGNGNIQYF
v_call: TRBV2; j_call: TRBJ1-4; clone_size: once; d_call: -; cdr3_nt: TGTGCCAGCAGGGTAGGTGGTCTGGAAAAACTGTTTTTT; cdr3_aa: CASRVGGLEKLFF
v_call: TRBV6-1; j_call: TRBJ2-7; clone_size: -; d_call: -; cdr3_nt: TGTGCCAGCAGTGAAGGCCAGGATCGCGAGCAGTACTTC; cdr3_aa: CASSEGQDREQYF
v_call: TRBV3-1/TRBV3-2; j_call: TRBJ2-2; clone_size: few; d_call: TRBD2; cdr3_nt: TGTGCCAGCAGCCGACGGCGGGGGTCGAACACCGGGGAGCTGTTTTTT; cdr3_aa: CASSRRRGSNTGELFF
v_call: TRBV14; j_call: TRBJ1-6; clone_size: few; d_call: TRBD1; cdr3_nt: TGTGCCAGCAGTGAACGACAGGGGTATAATTCACCCCTCCACTTT; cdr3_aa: CASSERQGYNSPLHF
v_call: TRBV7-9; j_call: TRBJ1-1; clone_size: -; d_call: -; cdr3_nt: TGTGCCAGCAGCTTAAGTGAGCAGGGCACGGTCTTCTTT; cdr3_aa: CASSLSEQGTVFF